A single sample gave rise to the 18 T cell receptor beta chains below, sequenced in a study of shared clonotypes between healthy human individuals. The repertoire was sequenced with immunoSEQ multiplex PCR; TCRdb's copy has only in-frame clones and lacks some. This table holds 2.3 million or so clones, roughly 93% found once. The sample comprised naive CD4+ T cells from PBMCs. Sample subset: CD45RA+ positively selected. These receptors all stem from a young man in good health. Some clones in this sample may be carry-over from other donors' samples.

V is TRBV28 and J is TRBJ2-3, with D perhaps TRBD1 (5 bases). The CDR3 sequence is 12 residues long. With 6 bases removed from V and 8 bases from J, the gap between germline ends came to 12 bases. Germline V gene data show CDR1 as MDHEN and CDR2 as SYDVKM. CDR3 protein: CASRPGLGTQYF. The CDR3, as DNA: TGTGCCAGCAGGCCAGGGCTGGGTACGCAGTATTTT.

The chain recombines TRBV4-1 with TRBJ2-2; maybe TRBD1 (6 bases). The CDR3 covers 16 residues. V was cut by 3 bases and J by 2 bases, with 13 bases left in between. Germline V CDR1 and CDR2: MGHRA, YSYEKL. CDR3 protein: CASSQAGTLNTGELFF. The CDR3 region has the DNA TGCGCCAGCAGCCAGGCCGGGACACTAAACACCGGGGAGCTGTTTTTT.

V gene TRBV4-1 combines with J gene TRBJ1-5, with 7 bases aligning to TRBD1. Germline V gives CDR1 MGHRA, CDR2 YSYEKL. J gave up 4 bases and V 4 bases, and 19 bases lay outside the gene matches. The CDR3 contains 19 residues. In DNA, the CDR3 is TGCGCCAGCAGCCGCAGACTACCTTCCGCAGGGGGTGGTAATCAGCCCCAGCATTTT. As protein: CASSRRLPSAGGGNQPQHF.

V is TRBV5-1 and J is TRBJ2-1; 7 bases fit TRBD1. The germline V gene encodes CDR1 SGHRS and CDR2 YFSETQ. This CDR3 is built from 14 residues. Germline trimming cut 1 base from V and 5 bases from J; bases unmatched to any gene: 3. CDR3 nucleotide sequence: TGCGCCAGCAGCTTGCAGGGGGTCGACAATGAGCAGTTCTTC. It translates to CASSLQGVDNEQFF.

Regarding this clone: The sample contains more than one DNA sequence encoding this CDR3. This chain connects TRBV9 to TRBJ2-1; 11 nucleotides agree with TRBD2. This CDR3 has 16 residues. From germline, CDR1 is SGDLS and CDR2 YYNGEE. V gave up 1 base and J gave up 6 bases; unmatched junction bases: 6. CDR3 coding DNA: TGTGCCAGCAGCGTAAGAATAGCGGGAGGGGGCAATGAGCAGTTCTTC. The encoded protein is CASSVRIAGGGNEQFF.

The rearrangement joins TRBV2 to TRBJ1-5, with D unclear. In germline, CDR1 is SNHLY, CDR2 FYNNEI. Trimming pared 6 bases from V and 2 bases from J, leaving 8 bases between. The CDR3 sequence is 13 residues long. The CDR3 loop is CASRVSGNQPQHF. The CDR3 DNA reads TGTGCCAGCAGGGTCTCGGGCAATCAGCCCCAGCATTTT. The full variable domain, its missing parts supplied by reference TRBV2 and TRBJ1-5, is EPEVTQTPSHQVTQMGQEVILRCVPISNHLYFYWYRQILGQKVEFLVSFYNNEISEKSEIFDDQFSVERPDGSNFTLKIRSTKLEDSAMYFCASRVSGNQPQHFGDGTRLSIL.

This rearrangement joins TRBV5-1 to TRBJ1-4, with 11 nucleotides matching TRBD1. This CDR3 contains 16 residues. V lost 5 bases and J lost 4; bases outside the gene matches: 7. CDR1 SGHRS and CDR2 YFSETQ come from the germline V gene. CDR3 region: CASSSGQGAYNEKLFF. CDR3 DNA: TGCGCCAGCAGTTCAGGACAGGGGGCATATAATGAAAAACTGTTTTTT.

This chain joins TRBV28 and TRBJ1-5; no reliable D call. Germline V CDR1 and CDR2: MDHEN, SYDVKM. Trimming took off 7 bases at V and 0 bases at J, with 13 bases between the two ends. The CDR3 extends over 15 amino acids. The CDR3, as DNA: TGTGCCAGCACCCCGTTCCATTATAGCAATCAGCCCCAGCATTTT. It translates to CASTPFHYSNQPQHF.

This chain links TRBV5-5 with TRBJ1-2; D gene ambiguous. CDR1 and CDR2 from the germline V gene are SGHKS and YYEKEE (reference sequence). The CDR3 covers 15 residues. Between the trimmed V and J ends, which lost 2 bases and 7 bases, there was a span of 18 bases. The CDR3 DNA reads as TGTGCCAGCAGCTTAACGGAGGGCTACCAGAGTGGCTACACCTTC. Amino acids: CASSLTEGYQSGYTF.

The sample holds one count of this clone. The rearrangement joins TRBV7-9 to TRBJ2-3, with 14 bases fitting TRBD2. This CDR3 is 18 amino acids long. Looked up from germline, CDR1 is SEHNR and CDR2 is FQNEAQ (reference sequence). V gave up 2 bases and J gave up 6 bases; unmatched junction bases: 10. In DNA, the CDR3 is TGTGCCAGCAGCTTAAAGGGACTAGCGGGAGCCCTAGGCGATACGCAGTATTTT. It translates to CASSLKGLAGALGDTQYF. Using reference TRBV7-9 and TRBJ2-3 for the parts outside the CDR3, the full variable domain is DTGVSQNPRHKITKRGQNVTFRCDPISEHNRLYWYRQTLGQGPEFLTYFQNEAQLEKSRLLSDRFSAERPKGSFSTLEIQRTEQGDSAMYLCASSLKGLAGALGDTQYFGPGTRLTVL.

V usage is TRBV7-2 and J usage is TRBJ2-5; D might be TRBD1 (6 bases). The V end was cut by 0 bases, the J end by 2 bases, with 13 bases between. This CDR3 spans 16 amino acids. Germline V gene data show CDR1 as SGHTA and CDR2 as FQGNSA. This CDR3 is CASSLAPTRGQETQYF. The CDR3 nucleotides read TGTGCCAGCAGCTTAGCCCCCACCAGGGGTCAAGAGACCCAGTACTTC.

CDR3 DNA sequence: TGTGCCAGCACCCAGGGGGTGGAAGCTTTCTTT. Amino acids: CASTQGVEAFF. This chain links TRBV28 with TRBJ1-1; 7 bases match TRBD1. The germline V gene has CDR1 MDHEN and CDR2 SYDVKM. The V gene end was trimmed by 7 bases and the J gene end by 8 bases; junction bases not matched to a gene: 4. The CDR3 loop spans 11 amino acids.

CDR3: CASSYSLTEGQDTQYF. The CDR3 DNA sequence: TGTGCCAGCAGTTACTCGCTTACAGAGGGCCAAGATACGCAGTATTTT. The V call is TRBV6-5, the J call TRBJ2-3, with D tentatively TRBD2 (5 bases). Per the germline V gene, CDR1 is MNHEY and CDR2 is SVGAGI. Trimming removed 0 bases from V and 5 bases from J, with 15 bases in between. This CDR3 contains 16 residues.

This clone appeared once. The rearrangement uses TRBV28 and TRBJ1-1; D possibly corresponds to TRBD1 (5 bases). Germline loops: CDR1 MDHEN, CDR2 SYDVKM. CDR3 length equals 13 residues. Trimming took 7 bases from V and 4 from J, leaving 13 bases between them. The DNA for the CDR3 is TGTGCCAGCACCCTGACAGCGGGCACTGAAGCTTTCTTT. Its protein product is CASTLTAGTEAFF.

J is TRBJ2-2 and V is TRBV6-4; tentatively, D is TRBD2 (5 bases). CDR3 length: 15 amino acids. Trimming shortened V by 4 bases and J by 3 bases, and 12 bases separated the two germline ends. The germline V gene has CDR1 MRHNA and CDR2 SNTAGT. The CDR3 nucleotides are TGTGCCAGCAGTGCACGTGGACTCTACACCGGGGAGCTGTTTTTT. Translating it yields CASSARGLYTGELFF.

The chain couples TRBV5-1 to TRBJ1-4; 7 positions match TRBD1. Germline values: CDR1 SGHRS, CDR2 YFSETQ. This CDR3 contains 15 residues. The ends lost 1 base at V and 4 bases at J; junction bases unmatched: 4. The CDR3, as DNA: TGCGCCAGCAGCTTGCCTCAGGGGGGTAATGAAAAACTGTTTTTT. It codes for CASSLPQGGNEKLFF. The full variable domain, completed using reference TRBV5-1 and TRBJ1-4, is KAGVTQTPRYLIKTRGQQVTLSCSPISGHRSVSWYQQTPGQGLQFLFEYFSETQRNKGNFPGRFSGRQFSNSRSEMNVSTLELGDSALYLCASSLPQGGNEKLFFGSGTQLSVL.

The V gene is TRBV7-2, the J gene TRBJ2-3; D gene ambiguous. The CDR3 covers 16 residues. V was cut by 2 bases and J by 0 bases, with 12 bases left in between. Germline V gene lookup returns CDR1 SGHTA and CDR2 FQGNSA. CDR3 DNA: TGTGCCAGCAGCTTATGGGCGGTCACTAGCACAGATACGCAGTATTTT. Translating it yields CASSLWAVTSTDTQYF.

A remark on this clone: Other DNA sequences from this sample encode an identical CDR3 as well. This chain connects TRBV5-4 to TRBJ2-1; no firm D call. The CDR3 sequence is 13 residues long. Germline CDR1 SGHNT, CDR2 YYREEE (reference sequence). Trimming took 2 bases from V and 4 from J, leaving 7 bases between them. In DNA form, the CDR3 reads TGTGCCAGCAGCTTTACTTCATACAATGAGCAGTTCTTC. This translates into CASSFTSYNEQFF.